This T cell receptor (beta chain) came from a study of blood T cells in healthy people across ages (dated by TCRdb to between 2014 and 2017). A note on the overall study: In model experiments, template switching captured about one uniquely barcoded TCR beta cDNA molecule for every two T cells. Four age groups were formed from the donors: young (average about 16 years), middle-aged (approximately 40), aged (approximately 60) and long-lived (approximately 80). To avoid experimental bias, donors of different ages were spread randomly across the sequencing lanes. Age-related changes in TCR beta repertoire diversity were measured in the study by deep sequencing normalized with unique cDNA molecular identifiers. The study analyzed two additional independent replicas of 1 million unique cDNA reads from the same blood draw for two donors, one aged 18 to 29 and one aged 80 or older. What the authors observed across the whole study: Bulk unsorted PBMC profiling prevented conclusive comparison of naive and antigen-experienced compartments. Because donor CMV infection status was unknown, age-related changes in expanded clonotypes were potentially confounded. A strong correlation was found between observed TCR beta diversity and the percentage of naive T cells measured by flow cytometry. As age increased, observed TCR beta diversity per million T cells dropped in a roughly linear way, and a significant reduction was already evident by age approximately 40. Estimates of total diversity based on one million sequenced T cells were regarded as lower bounds and as underestimates. Compared with the aged group, the long-lived group had more naive CD4+ T cells, fewer expanded clones and increased TCR diversity, a pattern suggesting age selection.

Systemically healthy Caucasian individuals from Russia, 35 to 50 in total and aged 6 to 90 years, were included as donors. Ten milliliters of peripheral blood were drawn from each donor into EDTA-treated Vacutainer tubes. Ficoll-Paque density-gradient centrifugation was used to isolate PBMCs, with at least 7 million per sample. Total RNA, at least 5.5 micrograms per sample, was extracted from PBMCs with Trizol reagent. For every donor, an aliquot of PBMCs went through flow cytometry to measure the percentages of naive CD45RAhigh/CD27high T cells. Library preparation employed 5' RACE. Instrument used: Illumina HiSeq 2500. A second PCR of roughly 7 to 12 cycles was run with a J-beta primer mix and a sample-barcoded 5' primer. Each TCR beta cDNA molecule received a unique molecular identifier from a template-switch 5' adaptor carrying 12 random nucleotides. Each sample yielded at least 2.5 million CDR3-containing paired-end reads. The Mint cDNA synthesis kit, primed by a TRBC-specific oligonucleotide, was used to synthesize first-strand cDNA from all RNA. Following uracil-DNA glycosylase treatment, all cDNA underwent a first 18-cycle PCR with the universal primers M1SS and BC2_uni_R. Concerning the study's data processing: For normalization, 1 million high-quality reads were randomly selected from each sample, with every read carrying a distinct molecular identifier. Instead of being binned into consensus sequences, reads with shared molecular identifiers were discarded. CDR3 identification, clonotype clustering and error correction used MiTCR with a Q25 quality threshold and the strictest error-elimination algorithm. A nonparametric unseen species model using Euler transformation provided a lower-bound estimate of total TCR beta diversity. The public reads were run again by TCRdb, first through fastp at Q25 and then through MiXCR, and only productive beta chains were kept. Every distinct CDR3 protein forms one entry, paired with its most common genes and DNA. The V and J calls reflect TCRdb's pipeline rather than the authors' work. The sample profile shows some 710,000 distinct CDR3 sequences; about 46% of them were found once. The leading ten clones occupy about a sixth of the sample.

The germline V gene specifies SGHRS as CDR1 and YFSETQ as CDR2. Taken from cysteine to phenylalanine, the CDR3 has 15 residues. Of all the DNA, just the CDR3 is kept, 45 bases in frame from base 1. Ends trimmed: V by 4 bases, J by 1 base; bases unmatched to a gene: 4. A word on this clonotype: The specificity of this receptor is unknown. No much larger clone exists at a distance of one base, and base qualities are not known.

This clonotype was sampled from a man older than 75 in good health. The chain employs TRBV5-1 and TRBJ2-5; 10 bases in between match TRBD2. Sequences were obtained from blood. The CDR3: CASSTSGNVQETQYF. In nucleotides, the sequence is TGCGCCAGCAGCACTAGCGGGAATGTCCAAGAGACCCAGTACTTC.